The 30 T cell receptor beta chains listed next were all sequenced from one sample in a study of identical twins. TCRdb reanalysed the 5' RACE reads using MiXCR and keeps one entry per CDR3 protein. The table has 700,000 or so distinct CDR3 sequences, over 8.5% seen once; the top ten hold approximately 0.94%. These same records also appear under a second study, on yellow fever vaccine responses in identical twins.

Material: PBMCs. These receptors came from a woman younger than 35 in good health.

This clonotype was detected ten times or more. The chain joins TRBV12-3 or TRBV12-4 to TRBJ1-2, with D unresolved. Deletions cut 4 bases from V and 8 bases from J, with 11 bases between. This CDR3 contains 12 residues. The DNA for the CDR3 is TGTGCCAGCAGTTCCCGCGAGGACGGCTACACCTTC. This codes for CASSSREDGYTF.

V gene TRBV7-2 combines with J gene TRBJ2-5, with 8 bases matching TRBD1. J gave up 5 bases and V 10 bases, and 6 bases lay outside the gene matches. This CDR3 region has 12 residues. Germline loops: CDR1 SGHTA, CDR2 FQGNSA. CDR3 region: CATTQGAETQYF. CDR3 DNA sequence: TGTGCCACCACTCAGGGGGCGGAGACCCAGTACTTC.

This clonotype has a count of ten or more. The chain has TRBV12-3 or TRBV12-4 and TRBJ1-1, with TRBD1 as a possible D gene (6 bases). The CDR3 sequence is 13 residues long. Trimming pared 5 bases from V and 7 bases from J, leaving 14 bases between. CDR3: CASSPTGLSEAFF. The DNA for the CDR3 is TGTGCCAGCAGTCCTACAGGGCTTAGTGAAGCTTTCTTT.

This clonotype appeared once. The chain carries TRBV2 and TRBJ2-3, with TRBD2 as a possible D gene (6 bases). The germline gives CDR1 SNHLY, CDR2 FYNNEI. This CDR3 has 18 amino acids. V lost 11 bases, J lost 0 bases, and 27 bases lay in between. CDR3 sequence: CAFSLLAAPVSSTDTQYF. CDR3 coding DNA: TGTGCCTTCAGTTTATTAGCGGCCCCGGTTTCTAGCACAGATACGCAGTATTTT.

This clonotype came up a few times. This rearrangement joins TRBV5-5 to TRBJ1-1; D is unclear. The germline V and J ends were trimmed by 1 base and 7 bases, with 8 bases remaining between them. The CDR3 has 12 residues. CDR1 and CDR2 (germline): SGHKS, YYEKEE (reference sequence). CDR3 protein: CASSLSSSEAFF. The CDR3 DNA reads TGTGCCAGCAGCTTGAGTTCGAGTGAAGCTTTCTTT.

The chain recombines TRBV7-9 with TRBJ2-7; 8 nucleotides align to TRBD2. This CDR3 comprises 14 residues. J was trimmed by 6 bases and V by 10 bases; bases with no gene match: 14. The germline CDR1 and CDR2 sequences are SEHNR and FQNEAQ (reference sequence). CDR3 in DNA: TGTGCCACCCTTGCGCGGGAGGAGGTGGGCGAGCAGTACTTC. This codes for CATLAREEVGEQYF.

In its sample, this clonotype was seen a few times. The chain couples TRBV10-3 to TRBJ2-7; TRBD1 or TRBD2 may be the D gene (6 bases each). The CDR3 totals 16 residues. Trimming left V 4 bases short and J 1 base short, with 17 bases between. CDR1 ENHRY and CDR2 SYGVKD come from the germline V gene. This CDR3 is CAISGARGVASYEQYF. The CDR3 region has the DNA TGTGCCATCAGTGGGGCTAGGGGGGTTGCATCCTACGAGCAGTACTTC.

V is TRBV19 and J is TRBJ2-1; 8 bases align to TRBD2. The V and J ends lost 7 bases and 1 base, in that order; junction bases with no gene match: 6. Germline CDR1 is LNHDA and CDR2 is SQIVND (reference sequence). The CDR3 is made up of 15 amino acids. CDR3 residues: CASTPLAGSYNEQFF. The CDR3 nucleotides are TGTGCCAGTACCCCCTTAGCGGGGTCCTACAATGAGCAGTTCTTC. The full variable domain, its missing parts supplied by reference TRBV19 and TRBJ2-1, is DGGITQSPKYLFRKEGQNVTLSCEQNLNHDAMYWYRQDPGQGLRLIYYSQIVNDFQKGDIAEGYSVSREKKESFPLTVTSAQKNPTAFYLCASTPLAGSYNEQFFGPGTRLTVL.

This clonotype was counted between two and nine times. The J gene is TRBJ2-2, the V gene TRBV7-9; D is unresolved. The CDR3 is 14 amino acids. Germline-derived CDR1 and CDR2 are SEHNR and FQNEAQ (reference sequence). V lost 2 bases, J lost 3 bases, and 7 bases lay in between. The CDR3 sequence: CASSLSPYTGELFF. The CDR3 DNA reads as TGTGCCAGCAGCTTAAGTCCGTACACCGGGGAGCTGTTTTTT.

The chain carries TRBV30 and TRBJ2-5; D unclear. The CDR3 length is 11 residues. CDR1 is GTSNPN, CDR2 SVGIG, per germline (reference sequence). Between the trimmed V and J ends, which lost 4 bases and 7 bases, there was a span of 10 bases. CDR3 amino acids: CAWTPDRTQYF. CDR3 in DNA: TGTGCCTGGACCCCGGATAGGACCCAGTACTTC.

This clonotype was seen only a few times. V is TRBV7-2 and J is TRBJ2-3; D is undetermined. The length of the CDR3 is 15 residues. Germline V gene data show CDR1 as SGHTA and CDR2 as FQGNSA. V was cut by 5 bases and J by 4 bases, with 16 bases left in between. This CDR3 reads CASSPRYNSPDTQYF. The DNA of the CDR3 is TGTGCCAGCAGCCCCAGATATAATAGTCCAGATACGCAGTATTTT.

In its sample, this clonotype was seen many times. The CDR3 sequence is CASSSFRGEAFF. The DNA for the CDR3 is TGTGCCAGCAGCTCTTTTAGGGGTGAAGCTTTCTTT. V is TRBV7-8 and J is TRBJ1-1; the D gene is possibly TRBD1 (5 bases). Germline V gene lookup returns CDR1 SGHVS and CDR2 FQNEAQ. The CDR3 is 12 amino acids. The germline V and J ends were trimmed by 4 bases and 7 bases, with 10 bases remaining between them.

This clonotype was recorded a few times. CDR3 nucleotides: TGTGCCACCAGCAGAGGCGGAGGGAGGGGCGCGGGCACAGATACGCAGTATTTT. It translates to CATSRGGGRGAGTDTQYF. The chain uses TRBV15 and TRBJ2-3; 7 bases agree with TRBD2. Germline V lookup: CDR1 LNHNV, CDR2 YYDKDF (reference sequence). With V trimmed by 1 base and J by 1 base, 11 bases remained unmatched. The CDR3 loop spans 18 amino acids.

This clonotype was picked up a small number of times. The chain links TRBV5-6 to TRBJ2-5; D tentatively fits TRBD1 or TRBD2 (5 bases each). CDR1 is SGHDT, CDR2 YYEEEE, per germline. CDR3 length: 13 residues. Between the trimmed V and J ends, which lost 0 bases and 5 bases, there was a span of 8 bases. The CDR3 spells CASSLGGMETQYF. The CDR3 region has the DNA TGTGCCAGCAGCTTGGGGGGGATGGAGACCCAGTACTTC.

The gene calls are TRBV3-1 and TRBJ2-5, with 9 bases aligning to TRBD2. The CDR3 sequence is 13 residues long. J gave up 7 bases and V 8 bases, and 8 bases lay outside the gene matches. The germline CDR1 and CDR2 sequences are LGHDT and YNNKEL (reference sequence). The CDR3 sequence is CASLGSGRWTQYF. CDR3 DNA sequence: TGTGCCAGCTTGGGAAGCGGGAGGTGGACCCAGTACTTC.

The CDR3 region is CASSVATYNEQFF. DNA of the CDR3: TGTGCCAGCAGCGTAGCAACTTACAATGAGCAGTTCTTC. The chain carries TRBV9 and TRBJ2-1; D unclear. The CDR3 is 13 amino acids. V lost 0 bases and J lost 4, with 5 bases in between. Looked up from germline, CDR1 is SGDLS and CDR2 is YYNGEE.

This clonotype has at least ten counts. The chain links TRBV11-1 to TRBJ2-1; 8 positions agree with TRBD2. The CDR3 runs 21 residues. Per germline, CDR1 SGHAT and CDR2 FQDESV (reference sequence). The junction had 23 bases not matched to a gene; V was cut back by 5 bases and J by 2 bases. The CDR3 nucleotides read TGTGCCAGCAGCCTCCCTGTTGGGGCTAGCGGGTTAGCTACCCCCTACAATGAGCAGTTCTTC. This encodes CASSLPVGASGLATPYNEQFF.

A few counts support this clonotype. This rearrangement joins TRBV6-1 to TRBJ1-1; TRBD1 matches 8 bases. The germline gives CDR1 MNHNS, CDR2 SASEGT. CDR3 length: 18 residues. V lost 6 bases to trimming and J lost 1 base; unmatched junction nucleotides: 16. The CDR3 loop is CASSHTRQGPGENTEAFF. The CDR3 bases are TGTGCCAGCAGCCATACACGACAGGGGCCGGGGGAGAACACTGAAGCTTTCTTT.

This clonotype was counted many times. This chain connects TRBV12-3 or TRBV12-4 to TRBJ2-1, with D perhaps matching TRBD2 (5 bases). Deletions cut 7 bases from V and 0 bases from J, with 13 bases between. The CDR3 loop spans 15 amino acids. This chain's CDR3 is CASTPEVISYNEQFF. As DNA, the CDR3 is TGTGCCAGCACCCCGGAGGTAATCTCCTACAATGAGCAGTTCTTC.

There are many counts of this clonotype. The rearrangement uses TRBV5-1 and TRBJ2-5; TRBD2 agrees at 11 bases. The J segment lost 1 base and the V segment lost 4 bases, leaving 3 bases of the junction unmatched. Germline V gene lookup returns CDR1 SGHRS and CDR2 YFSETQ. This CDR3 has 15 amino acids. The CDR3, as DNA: TGCGCCAGCAGCAAGGGACTAGCGGTCCAAGAGACCCAGTACTTC. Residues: CASSKGLAVQETQYF.

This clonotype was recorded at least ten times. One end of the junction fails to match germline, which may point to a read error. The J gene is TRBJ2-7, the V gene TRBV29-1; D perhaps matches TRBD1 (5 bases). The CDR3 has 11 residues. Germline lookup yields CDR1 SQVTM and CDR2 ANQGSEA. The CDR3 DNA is TGCAGCGTCGAAGACAGCTACGAGCAGTACTTC. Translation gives CSVEDSYEQYF.

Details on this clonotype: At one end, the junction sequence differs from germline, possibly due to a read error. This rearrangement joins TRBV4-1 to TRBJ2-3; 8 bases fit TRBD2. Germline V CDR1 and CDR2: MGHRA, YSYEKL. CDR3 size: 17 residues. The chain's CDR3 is CASSQGGRAGETDPQYF. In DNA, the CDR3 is TGCGCCAGCAGCCAAGGGGGTAGAGCGGGAGAAACAGATCCGCAGTATTTT.

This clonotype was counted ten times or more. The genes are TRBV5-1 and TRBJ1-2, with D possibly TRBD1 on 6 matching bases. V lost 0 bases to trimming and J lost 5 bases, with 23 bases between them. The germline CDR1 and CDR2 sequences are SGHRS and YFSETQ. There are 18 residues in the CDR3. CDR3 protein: CASSLARTAGSTSYGYTF. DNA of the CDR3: TGCGCCAGCAGCTTGGCTAGGACAGCGGGATCCACCTCTTATGGCTACACCTTC.

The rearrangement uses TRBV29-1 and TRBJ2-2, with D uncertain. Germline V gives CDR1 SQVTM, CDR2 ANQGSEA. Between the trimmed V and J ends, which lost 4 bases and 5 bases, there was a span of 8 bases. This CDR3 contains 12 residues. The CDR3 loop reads CSVGIETGELFF. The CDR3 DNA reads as TGCAGCGTTGGTATTGAAACCGGGGAGCTGTTTTTT.

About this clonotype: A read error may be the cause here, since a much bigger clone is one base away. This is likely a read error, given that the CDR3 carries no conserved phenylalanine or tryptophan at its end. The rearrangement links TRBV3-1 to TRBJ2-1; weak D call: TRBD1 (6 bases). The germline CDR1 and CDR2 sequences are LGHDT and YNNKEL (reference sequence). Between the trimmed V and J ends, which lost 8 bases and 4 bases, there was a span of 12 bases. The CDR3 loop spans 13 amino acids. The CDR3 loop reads CASSVDRYNEQFL. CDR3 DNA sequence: TGTGCCAGCTCTGTGGACAGATACAATGAGCAGTTCCTC.

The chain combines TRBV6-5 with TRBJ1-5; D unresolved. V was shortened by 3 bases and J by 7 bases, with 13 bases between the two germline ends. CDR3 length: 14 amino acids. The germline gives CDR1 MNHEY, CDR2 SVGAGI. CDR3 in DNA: TGTGCCAGCAGTTATTTGGGGAGCGGGCAGCCCCAGCATTTT. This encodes CASSYLGSGQPQHF.

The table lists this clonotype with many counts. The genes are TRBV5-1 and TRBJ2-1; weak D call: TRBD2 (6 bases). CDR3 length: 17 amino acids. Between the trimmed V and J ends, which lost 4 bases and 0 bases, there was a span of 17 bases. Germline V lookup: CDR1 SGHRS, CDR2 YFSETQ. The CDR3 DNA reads TGCGCCAGCAGCCCAACTCTAGCGACAAGCTCCTACAATGAGCAGTTCTTC. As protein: CASSPTLATSSYNEQFF.

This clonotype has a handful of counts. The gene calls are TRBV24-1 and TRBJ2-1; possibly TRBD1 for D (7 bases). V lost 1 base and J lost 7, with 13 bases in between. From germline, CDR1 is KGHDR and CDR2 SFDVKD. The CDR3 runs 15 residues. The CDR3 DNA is TGTGCCACCAGTGATTTAGACAGGGAGGAAAATGAGCAGTTCTTC. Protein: CATSDLDREENEQFF.

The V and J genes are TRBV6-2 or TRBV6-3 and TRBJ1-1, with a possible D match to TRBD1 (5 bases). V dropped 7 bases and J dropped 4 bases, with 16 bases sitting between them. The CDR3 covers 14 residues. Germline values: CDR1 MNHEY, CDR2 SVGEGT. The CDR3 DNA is TGTGCCAGCAATGCCCAGGGATTTAGCACTGAAGCTTTCTTT. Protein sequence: CASNAQGFSTEAFF.

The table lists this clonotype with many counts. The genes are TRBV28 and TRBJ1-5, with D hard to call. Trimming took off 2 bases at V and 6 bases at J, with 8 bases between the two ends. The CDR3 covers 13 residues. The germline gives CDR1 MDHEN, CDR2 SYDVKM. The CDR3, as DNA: TGTGCCAGCAGTTTAGTTAGGTTTCAGCCCCAGCATTTT. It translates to CASSLVRFQPQHF.